This T cell receptor beta chain was sequenced during a study of blood T cell repertoires in COVID-19. Cohort allocation depended upon clinical history that participants reported. In Cohort 3, a recovered donor had either two negative PCRs, clearance, or symptom resolution. This CDR3 region has 16 residues. Clones were read by immunoSEQ multiplex PCR, and TCRdb kept only the in-frame ones, dropping some. In the table there are 200,000 to 250,000 clones, 84% of which are singletons. The origin of this receptor is a woman aged 40 to 49 who had recovered from COVID-19. The sequencing input was PBMCs or T cells enriched from blood (not recorded which). J is TRBJ2-5 and V is TRBV21-1; the tabulated D call, TRBD2, remains unverified against the DNA. TRBV21-1 is an annotated pseudogene. The CDR3 nucleotides read TGTGCCAGCAGCAAATTATCTAGCGGGATCCAAGAGACCCAGTACTTC. This encodes CASSKLSSGIQETQYF.